The rows below give T cell receptor beta chains drawn from one sample of a study of spatial heterogeneity in lung cancer. One entry per CDR3 protein results from TCRdb running MiXCR on the 5' RACE reads. The sample lists about 36,000 distinct CDR3 sequences; roughly 7.2% were seen once. Source: PBMCs, taken at surgery. Source of these receptors: a female donor with early-stage non-small cell lung cancer. Each CDR3 is given with its conserved first and last residue. A D gene is named only where the DNA matches it firmly. For some rows the clone size is stated as once, few or many, or as a class when expanded; others skip it.

NA,many,12,TRBV29-1,TRBJ2-5,CSVGQVQETQYF,TGCAGCGTTGGACAGGTCCAAGAGACCCAGTACTTC
NA,NA,14,TRBV19,TRBJ1-4,CASSLRGAGEKLFF,TGTGCCAGTAGTCTGCGCGGGGCAGGGGAAAAACTGTTTTTT
NA,many,14,TRBV21-1,TRBJ2-5,CASSSLVPLETQYF,TGTGCCAGCAGCTCACTCGTGCCGTTGGAGACCCAGTACTTC
TRBD1,many,15,TRBV25-1,TRBJ2-5,CASPSTGGCRETQYF,TGTGCCAGCCCCAGTACAGGGGGGTGTAGGGAGACCCAGTACTTC
NA,many,14,TRBV28,TRBJ2-7,CASSLPNREGEQYF,TGTGCCAGCAGTCTCCCTAACAGGGAAGGCGAGCAGTACTTC
TRBD2,many,15,TRBV5-6,TRBJ2-7,CASSFQRDSRVEQYF,TGTGCCAGCAGCTTTCAGCGGGACTCTCGCGTCGAGCAGTACTTC
TRBD1,NA,13,TRBV5-1,TRBJ2-3,CASSGQDTDTQYF,TGCGCCAGCAGTGGACAGGACACAGATACGCAGTATTTT
NA,many,16,TRBV4-1,TRBJ2-1,CASSQDFSGLDNEQFF,TGCGCCAGCAGCCAAGACTTTTCGGGACTCGACAATGAGCAGTTCTTC
NA,many,13,TRBV20-1,TRBJ1-4,CSARGLINEKLFF,TGCAGTGCTCGGGGACTGATAAATGAAAAACTGTTTTTT
NA,many,16,TRBV23-1,TRBJ2-2,CANDPGGARYPGELFF,TGCGCCAACGATCCTGGGGGGGCGCGTTATCCCGGGGAGCTGTTTTTT
TRBD1,NA,15,TRBV10-3,TRBJ1-4,CAISDPGQGVEKLFF,TGTGCCATCAGTGACCCGGGACAGGGAGTTGAAAAACTGTTTTTT
TRBD2,NA,17,TRBV14,TRBJ2-1,CASSLRPGGRGYNEQFF,TGTGCCAGCAGCCTCCGACCCGGGGGGAGGGGCTACAATGAGCAGTTCTTC
TRBD1,many,15,TRBV20-1,TRBJ1-4,CSARPRTGGNEKLFF,TGCAGTGCTAGACCTAGGACAGGGGGTAATGAAAAACTGTTTTTT
TRBD2,NA,16,TRBV7-8,TRBJ2-5,CASSLRLAGGPETQYF,TGTGCCAGCAGCTTACGACTAGCGGGAGGGCCAGAGACCCAGTACTTC
NA,NA,13,TRBV9,TRBJ2-3,CASSVISTDKQYF,TGTGCCAGCAGCGTAATTAGCACAGATAAGCAGTATTTT
TRBD2,NA,16,TRBV20-1,TRBJ2-5,CSARVFVAGGLETQYF,TGCAGTGCTAGAGTTTTCGTAGCGGGAGGGTTAGAGACCCAGTACTTC
NA,few,19,TRBV6-5,TRBJ1-5,CASSPVVGRGLWSNQPQHF,TGTGCCAGCAGCCCCGTTGTGGGCAGGGGTTTGTGGAGCAATCAGCCCCAGCATTTT
NA,many,14,TRBV5-1,TRBJ2-7,CASSLSVPSYEQYF,TGCGCCAGCAGCTTGAGCGTGCCCTCCTACGAGCAGTACTTC
NA,NA,14,TRBV20-1,TRBJ1-1,CSARDPLTGLEAFF,TGCAGTGCTAGAGATCCCCTAACAGGGCTTGAAGCTTTCTTT
TRBD2,many,14,TRBV9,TRBJ2-1,CASSVTSGNDEQFF,TGTGCCAGCAGCGTGACTAGCGGTAACGATGAGCAGTTCTTC
TRBD1,few,12,TRBV5-1,TRBJ1-2,CASSSDRGEYTF,TGCGCCAGCAGCTCCGACAGGGGAGAGTACACCTTC
NA,many,15,TRBV20-1,TRBJ2-1,CSASLGTPPYNEQFF,TGCAGTGCTAGTTTAGGGACTCCTCCCTACAATGAGCAGTTCTTC
TRBD2,many,16,TRBV25-1,TRBJ2-1,CASSEPRAGGYNEQFF,TGTGCCAGCAGTGAACCTCGAGCGGGAGGGTACAATGAGCAGTTCTTC
NA,few,17,TRBV19,TRBJ2-1,CASRNLTGAEGADEQFF,TGTGCCAGTAGAAATCTAACGGGCGCGGAGGGGGCGGATGAGCAGTTCTTC
TRBD2,NA,17,TRBV24-1,TRBJ2-1,CATSDVPGGQGSNEQFF,TGTGCCACCAGTGATGTTCCGGGAGGGCAGGGATCGAATGAGCAGTTCTTC
TRBD2,many,15,TRBV20-1,TRBJ2-1,CSASPTGGIYNEQFF,TGCAGTGCTAGCCCCACGGGGGGGATTTACAATGAGCAGTTCTTC
NA,many,14,TRBV20-1,TRBJ2-3,CSAREGTSTDTQYF,TGCAGTGCTAGGGAGGGGACTAGCACAGATACGCAGTATTTT
NA,NA,15,TRBV3-1,TRBJ2-3,CASSPEWTGGDTQYF,TGTGCCAGCAGCCCGGAATGGACTGGCGGGGATACGCAGTATTTT
NA,few,14,TRBV7-3,TRBJ2-2,CASSLYPQHGELFF,TGTGCCAGCAGCTTATACCCCCAACATGGGGAGCTGTTTTTT
NA,NA,14,TRBV3-1,TRBJ1-1,CASSQEEWNTEAFF,TGTGCCAGCAGCCAAGAAGAATGGAACACTGAAGCTTTCTTT
NA,many,13,TRBV29-1,TRBJ2-5,CSAVRGQGETQYF,TGCAGCGCCGTGAGGGGCCAGGGAGAGACCCAGTACTTC
NA,many,13,TRBV7-9,TRBJ2-2,CASSFEWTRELFF,TGTGCCAGCAGCTTTGAGTGGACCCGGGAGCTGTTTTTT
NA,few,18,TRBV30,TRBJ1-4,CAWRVTDRVSFSRQKLFF,TGTGCCTGGCGCGTCACGGACAGAGTTTCCTTCTCCAGGCAAAAACTGTTTTTT
NA,medium-sized,13,TRBV12-3/TRBV12-4,TRBJ2-7,CASSSGRVYEQYF,TGTGCCAGCAGTTCCGGCAGGGTGTACGAGCAGTACTTC
NA,many,12,TRBV3-1,TRBJ2-5,CASSQDQETQYF,TGTGCCAGCAGCCAAGATCAAGAGACCCAGTACTTC
NA,many,13,TRBV12-3/TRBV12-4,TRBJ2-5,CASSYSTRETQYF,TGTGCCAGCAGTTACTCGACCCGCGAGACCCAGTACTTC
NA,many,12,TRBV20-1,TRBJ1-5,CSLQGVNQPQHF,TGCAGCTTACAGGGTGTCAATCAGCCCCAGCATTTT
TRBD2,many,14,TRBV3-1,TRBJ2-1,CASSQILAGGEQFF,TGTGCCAGCAGCCAAATACTAGCGGGAGGCGAGCAGTTCTTC
NA,many,14,TRBV5-1,TRBJ2-3,CASSSRGLGDTQYF,TGCGCCAGCAGCAGCCGGGGCCTGGGAGATACGCAGTATTTT
NA,many,16,TRBV4-3,TRBJ2-1,CASSQDRDSSYNEQFF,TGCGCCAGCAGCCAAGATCGGGATAGCTCCTACAATGAGCAGTTCTTC
NA,NA,14,TRBV10-2,TRBJ1-4,CASSDPRGNEKLFF,TGCGCCAGCAGTGACCCGCGGGGGAATGAAAAACTGTTTTTT
NA,many,12,TRBV19,TRBJ2-2,CATEGATGELFF,TGTGCCACGGAGGGGGCCACCGGGGAGCTGTTTTTT
TRBD2,many,15,TRBV20-1,TRBJ2-1,CSARGLAGGQSEQFF,TGCAGTGCTAGAGGGCTAGCGGGGGGGCAGAGTGAGCAGTTCTTC
NA,many,13,TRBV20-1,TRBJ1-2,CSADQRGDYGYTF,TGCAGTGCAGATCAAAGAGGCGACTATGGCTACACCTTC
TRBD1,many,12,TRBV5-4,TRBJ1-2,CASRGQGYGYTF,TGTGCCAGCAGGGGACAGGGCTATGGCTACACCTTC
NA,NA,17,TRBV28,TRBJ1-1,CASSLSRAGAMNTEAFF,TGTGCCAGCAGTTTGAGTCGTGCAGGGGCAATGAACACTGAAGCTTTCTTT
NA,NA,12,TRBV20-1,TRBJ2-7,CSANPETYEQYF,TGCAGTGCTAACCCAGAAACTTACGAGCAGTACTTC
NA,many,16,TRBV4-1,TRBJ1-5,CASSQDSGRVNQPQHF,TGCGCCAGCAGCCAAGATTCAGGCAGAGTAAATCAGCCCCAGCATTTT
TRBD1,NA,15,TRBV7-2,TRBJ2-3,CASSIRDRLADTQYF,TGTGCCAGCAGCATAAGGGACAGGTTAGCAGATACGCAGTATTTT
NA,many,17,TRBV6-2/TRBV6-3,TRBJ1-5,CASSYHSWRGGFQPQHF,TGTGCCAGCAGTTACCACAGTTGGAGGGGAGGGTTTCAGCCCCAGCATTTT
TRBD1,few,14,TRBV20-1,TRBJ1-2,CSARLTGRVYGYTF,TGCAGTGCTAGATTGACAGGGAGGGTCTATGGCTACACCTTC
NA,many,15,TRBV5-1,TRBJ1-3,CASTPDVGAGNTIYF,TGCGCCAGCACCCCCGACGTCGGGGCTGGAAACACCATATATTTT
NA,few,14,TRBV20-1,TRBJ2-3,CSARRYTQGDTQYF,TGCAGTGCTAGAAGGTACACCCAAGGAGATACGCAGTATTTT